This paragraph reports one TCR beta chain. Profiled with immunoSEQ multiplex PCR; TCRdb holds only in-frame clones, not every one. The sample shows tens of thousands of clones, around 93% of them seen only once. This entry is derived from a study of technical replicates of blood from a handful of donors. V shed 4 bases, J shed 7 bases, and the junction held 12 bases outside the gene matches. This CDR3 comprises 18 residues. Germline V lookup: CDR1 KGHSH, CDR2 LQKENI. This TCR came from a human donor in good health. The chain recombines TRBV18 with TRBJ2-2; 13 positions agree with TRBD2. Sample: T cells isolated from PBMCs. The CDR3 DNA reads TGTGCCAGCTCACTGACAGGGAGGACTAGCGGGAGTCTCGGGGAGCTGTTTTTT. It yields the protein CASSLTGRTSGSLGELFF.